These 15 T cell receptor beta chains came from one sample sequenced in a study of cytomegalovirus exposure and HLA in healthy donors. PCR amplification relied on 60 Vbeta primers (plus 13 Jbeta primers). TCRdb's table, derived via immunoSEQ multiplex PCR, lists solely in-frame clones and lacks some. Of 150,000 to 180,000 clones in the sample, roughly 83% were seen once. Sequencing input: PBMCs. The receptors were gathered from a man under 40 in good health and CMV-seropositive.

The chain recombines TRBV10-3 with TRBJ1-6; D perhaps matches TRBD1 (6 bases). The length of the CDR3 is 14 residues. Germline CDR1 is ENHRY and CDR2 is SYGVKD. V dropped 4 bases and J dropped 6 bases, with 10 bases sitting between them. The CDR3 sequence: CAISGGQGNSPLHF. As DNA, the CDR3 is TGTGCCATCAGTGGGGGGCAGGGTAATTCACCCCTCCACTTT.

The chain has TRBV30 and TRBJ1-1; 10 bases fit TRBD1. V was pared by 3 bases and J by 4 bases, with 8 bases of the junction left unmatched. The CDR3 contains 15 residues. The V gene's germline CDR1 is GTSNPN and CDR2 SVGIG (reference sequence). For the CDR3, the DNA is TGTGCCTGGAGAACCGGGACAGGGGCCTTCACTGAAGCTTTCTTT. This encodes CAWRTGTGAFTEAFF.

This chain uses TRBV25-1 with TRBJ1-2; weak D call: TRBD1 (6 bases). V lost 4 bases and J lost 5, with 8 bases in between. CDR3 length: 12 amino acids. Germline CDR1 MGHDK, CDR2 SYGVNS. DNA for the CDR3: TGTGCCAGCAGTGGGACAGTGTATGGCTACACCTTC. Its protein product is CASSGTVYGYTF.

The chain employs TRBV19 and TRBJ2-6, with 9 bases matching TRBD1. Germline CDR1 and CDR2: LNHDA and SQIVND (reference sequence). The CDR3 covers 17 residues. The V gene end was trimmed by 7 bases and the J gene end by 1 base; junction bases not matched to a gene: 8. CDR3 sequence reads: CASKQTGGLSGANVLTF. For the CDR3, the DNA is TGTGCCAGTAAGCAGACAGGGGGTTTATCTGGGGCCAACGTCCTGACTTTC.

For this clone: Other nucleotide sequences from this sample produce the same CDR3. The chain uses TRBV28 and TRBJ2-6; D is unclear. The germline V gene has CDR1 MDHEN and CDR2 SYDVKM. CDR3 length equals 13 residues. Trimming left V 5 bases short and J 4 bases short, with 6 bases between. DNA for the CDR3: TGTGCCAGCAGTCTCCCGGGGGCCAACGTCCTGACTTTC. This codes for CASSLPGANVLTF.

The chain employs TRBV21-1 and TRBJ2-5; the DNA was not used to check the table's D call, TRBD2. TRBV21-1 is marked as a pseudogene. CDR3 length: 17 amino acids. The CDR3, as DNA: TGTGCCAGCAGCCAGCACTTAACCGGGATACATAAAGAGACCCAGTACTTC. This sequence encodes CASSQHLTGIHKETQYF.

This rearrangement joins TRBV29-1 to TRBJ2-2, with 10 bases matching TRBD1. CDR1 and CDR2 from the germline V gene are SQVTM and ANQGSEA. The length of the CDR3 is 14 residues. Trimming took 4 bases from V and 5 from J; bases not matched to a gene: 4. CDR3 sequence (DNA): TGCAGCGTTGTTGGGACAGGGGAAACCGGGGAGCTGTTTTTT. Translated: CSVVGTGETGELFF.

This chain connects TRBV5-5 to TRBJ2-7; 7 bases align to TRBD1. The V segment lost 1 base and the J segment 5 bases; nucleotides outside the gene matches: 6. Germline V lookup: CDR1 SGHKS, CDR2 YYEKEE (reference sequence). The CDR3 length is 14 residues. The CDR3 sequence is CASSLSQGWNEQYF. In nucleotides, the CDR3 is TGTGCCAGCAGCTTGTCACAGGGGTGGAACGAGCAGTACTTC.

The chain couples TRBV19 to TRBJ1-6; D unclear. Trimming took off 5 bases at V and 9 bases at J, with 17 bases between the two ends. The CDR3 has 15 amino acids. Germline lookup yields CDR1 LNHDA and CDR2 SQIVND (reference sequence). CDR3 in amino acids: CASSSQALRRSPLHF. CDR3 DNA sequence: TGTGCCAGTAGTTCCCAGGCCCTACGGCGTTCACCCCTCCACTTT.

The V gene is TRBV11-2, the J gene TRBJ2-7, with a tentative D call TRBD2 (5 bases). Trimming removed 0 bases from V and 1 base from J, with 7 bases in between. Germline V gene lookup returns CDR1 SGHAT and CDR2 FQNNGV. This CDR3 region has 14 residues. CDR3 nucleotide sequence: TGTGCCAGCAGCTTAGAGGCGGGTTCCTACGAGCAGTACTTC. Amino acids: CASSLEAGSYEQYF.

The rearrangement joins TRBV28 to TRBJ1-4; perhaps TRBD1 as D (5 bases). Trimming took 2 bases from V and 5 from J, leaving 6 bases between them. CDR1 is MDHEN and CDR2 is SYDVKM in the germline V gene. The CDR3 is 13 amino acids. The CDR3 loop is CASSLRQNEKLFF. The CDR3 DNA sequence: TGTGCCAGCAGTTTAAGACAGAATGAAAAACTGTTTTTT.

The sample holds a few counts of this clone. The gene calls are TRBV19 and TRBJ1-1; 9 bases map to TRBD1. Germline assignment: CDR1 LNHDA and CDR2 SQIVND (reference sequence). This CDR3 has 14 amino acids. The junction had 8 bases not matched to a gene; V was cut back by 5 bases and J by 7 bases. CDR3 DNA sequence: TGTGCCAGTAGTGCATACAGGGGGCTGTTTGAAGCTTTCTTT. As protein: CASSAYRGLFEAFF.

This chain connects TRBV18 to TRBJ1-5; maybe TRBD1 (5 bases). CDR1 KGHSH and CDR2 LQKENI come from the germline V gene. The CDR3 length is 14 residues. Trimming stripped 3 bases from V and 7 bases from J, with 13 bases between. The CDR3 here is CASSPGGAGQPQHF. The CDR3 DNA follows: TGTGCCAGCTCACCGGGTGGGGCGGGACAGCCCCAGCATTTT.

Here the CDR3 DNA reads TGTGCCAGCAGCCCATGGACAAGGGGTACAGATACGCAGTATTTT. Its translation is CASSPWTRGTDTQYF. The chain links TRBV9 to TRBJ2-3; weak D call: TRBD1 (5 bases). V was trimmed by 4 bases and J by 3 bases, leaving 15 bases between them. In germline, CDR1 is SGDLS, CDR2 YYNGEE. This CDR3 region has 15 residues.

The V call is TRBV28, the J call TRBJ2-5; 8 nucleotides align to TRBD1. J was trimmed by 3 bases and V by 5 bases; bases with no gene match: 5. Germline lookup yields CDR1 MDHEN and CDR2 SYDVKM. The CDR3 is made up of 14 amino acids. The CDR3 nucleotides are TGTGCCAGCAGTATCAGGGGGCCGAAAGAGACCCAGTACTTC. Amino acids: CASSIRGPKETQYF.